These 4 T cell receptor beta chains share one sample of origin, sequenced in a study of cytomegalovirus exposure and HLA in healthy donors. Amplification used 60 Vbeta primers and 13 Jbeta primers. Using immunoSEQ multiplex PCR, the repertoire was profiled, and TCRdb retains in-frame clones only, with some absent. The sample lists about 160,000 clones; over 70% were seen once. Sequenced input: PBMCs. The receptors were gathered from a man aged 30 to 45 in good health and CMV-seronegative.

The chain's CDR3 is CASSSARGAYEAFF. CDR3 nucleotide sequence: TGTGCCAGCAGTTCGGCTCGGGGGGCTTATGAAGCTTTCTTT. The V call is TRBV28, the J call TRBJ1-1, with D possibly matching TRBD1 (6 bases). Trimming shortened V by 4 bases and J by 7 bases, and 16 bases separated the two germline ends. This CDR3 has 14 residues. The germline CDR1 and CDR2 sequences are MDHEN and SYDVKM.

The chain joins TRBV19 to TRBJ2-1; TRBD2 aligns across 8 bases. Germline CDR1 reads LNHDA; CDR2 reads SQIVND (reference sequence). CDR3 size: 18 residues. V lost 4 bases to trimming and J lost 0 bases; unmatched junction nucleotides: 11. The CDR3 nucleotides read TGTGCCAGTAGTAATCCCCGGGGGGGGAGGTTCTCCTACAATGAGCAGTTCTTC. Translation: CASSNPRGGRFSYNEQFF.

CDR3 coding DNA: TGTGCCAGCAGCTCCCTAGCGGTTAACACCGGGGAGCTGTTTTTT. Protein sequence: CASSSLAVNTGELFF. V gene TRBV7-3 combines with J gene TRBJ2-2; 7 bases map to TRBD2. The CDR3 totals 15 residues. The V and J ends lost 4 bases and 2 bases, in that order; junction bases with no gene match: 4. The germline gives CDR1 SGHTA, CDR2 FQGTGA.

The J gene is TRBJ2-2, the V gene TRBV4-2; 7 nucleotides agree with TRBD2. Germline-derived CDR1 and CDR2 are LGHNA and YNFKEQ. J gave up 2 bases and V 1 base, and 7 bases lay outside the gene matches. The CDR3 covers 17 residues. Written as DNA, the CDR3 is TGTGCCAGCAGCCAAGTGGGGAGCGGGGATAACACCGGGGAGCTGTTTTTT. Encoded protein: CASSQVGSGDNTGELFF.